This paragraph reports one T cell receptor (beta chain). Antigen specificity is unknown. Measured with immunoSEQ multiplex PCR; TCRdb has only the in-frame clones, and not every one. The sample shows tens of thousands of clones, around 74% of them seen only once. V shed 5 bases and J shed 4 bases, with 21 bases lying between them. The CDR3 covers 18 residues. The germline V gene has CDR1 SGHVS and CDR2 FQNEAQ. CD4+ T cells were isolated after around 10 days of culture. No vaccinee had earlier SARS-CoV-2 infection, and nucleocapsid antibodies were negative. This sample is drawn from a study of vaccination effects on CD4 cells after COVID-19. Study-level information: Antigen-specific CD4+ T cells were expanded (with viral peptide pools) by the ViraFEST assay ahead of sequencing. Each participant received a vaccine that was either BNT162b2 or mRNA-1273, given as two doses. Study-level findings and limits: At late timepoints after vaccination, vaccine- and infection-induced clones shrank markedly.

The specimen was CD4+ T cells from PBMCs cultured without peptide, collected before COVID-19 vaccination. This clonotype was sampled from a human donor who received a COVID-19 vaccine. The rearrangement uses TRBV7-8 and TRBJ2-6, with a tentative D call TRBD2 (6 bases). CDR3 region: CASSVQGGLREGANVLTF. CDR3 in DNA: TGTGCCAGCAGCGTCCAGGGCGGACTAAGGGAAGGGGCCAACGTCCTGACTTTC.